This TCR beta chain was obtained from a study of identical twins. Study-level results: Invariant cells of the MAIT and iNKT types might have partly distorted the zero-insertion analyses. An excess of low generation probability was shown by twin-shared out-of-frame alpha sequences.

This clonotype showed up just a few times. Antigen specificity is unknown. MiXCR was run by TCRdb on the 5' RACE reads, yielding one entry per CDR3 protein. The sample consists of hundreds of thousands of distinct CDR3 sequences, about 20% of them appearing once. The data also belong to a second study, concerning yellow fever vaccine responses in identical twins.

The sequenced sample consisted of CD4+ T cells sorted from blood. This sequence was found in a woman aged 18-29 years in good health.

The CDR3 region has the DNA TGTGCCAGCAGTTTTTTGCGGTCTTACAATGAGCAGTTCTTC. As protein: CASSFLRSYNEQFF. This chain joins TRBV27 and TRBJ2-1; D not resolved. The length of the CDR3 is 14 residues. Germline V gene lookup returns CDR1 MNHEY and CDR2 SMNVEV (reference sequence). The V gene lost 3 bases and the J gene lost 4 bases, with 10 bases spanning the gap.